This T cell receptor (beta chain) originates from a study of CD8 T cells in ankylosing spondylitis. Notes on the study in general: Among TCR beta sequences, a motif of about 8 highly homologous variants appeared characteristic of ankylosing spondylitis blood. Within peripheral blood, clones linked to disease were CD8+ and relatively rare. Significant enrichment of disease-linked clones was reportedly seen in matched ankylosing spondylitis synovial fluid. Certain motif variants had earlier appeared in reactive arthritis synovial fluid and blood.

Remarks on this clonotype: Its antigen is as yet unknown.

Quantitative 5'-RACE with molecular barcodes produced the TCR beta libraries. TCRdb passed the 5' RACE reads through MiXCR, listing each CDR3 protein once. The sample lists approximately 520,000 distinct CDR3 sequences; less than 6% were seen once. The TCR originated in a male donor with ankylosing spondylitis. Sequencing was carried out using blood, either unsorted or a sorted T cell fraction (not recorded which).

The DNA for the CDR3 is TGTGCCAGCAGTTACTCGCTAGCGGACAATGAGCAGTTCTTC. Protein sequence: CASSYSLADNEQFF. The rearrangement uses TRBV6-5 and TRBJ2-1; TRBD2 agrees at 7 bases. The CDR3 loop spans 14 amino acids. CDR1 and CDR2 from the germline V gene are MNHEY and SVGAGI. Unmatched junction bases numbered 1, after V lost 0 bases and J lost 5 bases.